This T cell receptor beta chain was identified in a study of T cell responses to AZD1222 COVID-19 vaccine. Study outcomes and limitations: Unmutated variant regions reportedly attract nearly half of all spike-specific TCRs. The breadth and depth of Spike-specific TCRs increased once two AZD1222 doses had been given. At baseline, seropositivity was found in only 5 to 7 AZD1222 recipients.

Profiling relied on immunoSEQ multiplex PCR, and the TCRdb table lists in-frame clones only, not all of them. Of about 130,000 clones in the sample, 70% to 90% are singletons; the top ten hold around 8%. This CDR3 is 17 amino acids long. Germline loops: CDR1 SGHTS, CDR2 YDEGEE. The V end was cut by 2 bases, the J end by 4 bases, with 19 bases between. Notes on this clone: Its antigen is currently unknown.

This specimen consisted of peripheral blood, obtained on day 0 of AZD1222 vaccination. J is TRBJ2-1 and V is TRBV5-8, with a tentative D call TRBD2 (6 bases). This sequence originates from an adult in good health. The CDR3 loop is CASSLSRSSGGYNEQFF. DNA for the CDR3: TGTGCCAGCAGCTTATCCCGTAGTAGCGGCGGGTACAATGAGCAGTTCTTC.